This T cell receptor beta chain originates from a study of Ad26.COV2.S vaccination and SARS-CoV-2 variants. Overall study results and limits: Considerable breadth of spike-specific CD8+ and CD4+ T cell responses has reportedly been documented following vaccination.

Stated treatment: around 19 received Ad26.COV2.S at low or high dose, single or two shots; about 5 received placebo; per-sample allocation not given. Repertoires come from day 63 after the first vaccine or placebo injection. Ad26.COV2.S expressed prefusion-stabilized spike from the original Wuhan strain. This clone was seen a single time. As yet, its antigen is unknown. The ends lost 2 bases at V and 7 bases at J; junction bases unmatched: 2. This CDR3 spans 13 amino acids. Germline V gene data show CDR1 as KGHSH and CDR2 as LQKENI. Libraries were prepared by immunoSEQ multiplex PCR; TCRdb keeps only in-frame clonotypes and omits some of them. The sample consists of about half a million clones, roughly nine tenths of them appearing once.

Sample: peripheral blood, taken in a trial of Ad26.COV2.S vaccine versus placebo. The genes are TRBV18 and TRBJ2-1, with TRBD2 matching 7 bases. This clonotype originated in a person aged 18 to 65 who received the Ad26.COV2.S COVID-19 vaccine or a placebo. The CDR3 DNA reads as TGTGCCAGCTCACCAGGACTAGGGAATGAGCAGTTCTTC. It codes for CASSPGLGNEQFF.